Following are 18 T cell receptor beta chains from one sample sequenced in a study of cytomegalovirus exposure and HLA in healthy donors. Use of 60 Vbeta and 13 Jbeta primers characterized the PCR. Assay used: immunoSEQ multiplex PCR; TCRdb lists only in-frame clones, some missing. The table shows some 160,000 clones, with 80% occurring only once. Sequencing was done on a sample of PBMCs. These receptors were taken from a male donor in good health and CMV-seropositive.

This sequence joins TRBV7-2 and TRBJ2-5; TRBD2 agrees at 7 bases. This CDR3 region has 17 residues. The V gene end was trimmed by 3 bases and the J gene end by 4 bases; junction bases not matched to a gene: 14. The germline V gene encodes CDR1 SGHTA and CDR2 FQGNSA. The CDR3 DNA reads as TGTGCCAGCAGCTTGGGGCGCGGGAGTAATATGTTAGAGACCCAGTACTTC. Encoded protein: CASSLGRGSNMLETQYF.

This rearrangement joins TRBV18 to TRBJ2-7; perhaps TRBD1 as D (5 bases). Germline loops: CDR1 KGHSH, CDR2 LQKENI. The V end was cut by 4 bases, the J end by 0 bases, with 10 bases between. The CDR3 sequence is 14 residues long. The CDR3: CASSLPGRSYEQYF. The CDR3 DNA sequence: TGTGCCAGCTCACTCCCAGGGCGCTCCTACGAGCAGTACTTC. Looking up the rest from reference TRBV18 and TRBJ2-7 gives the full variable domain: NAGVMQNPRHLVRRRGQEARLRCSPMKGHSHVYWYRQLPEEGLKFMVYLQKENIIDESGMPKERFSAEFPKEGPSILRIQQVVRGDSAAYFCASSLPGRSYEQYFGPGTRLTVT.

The V call is TRBV14, the J call TRBJ2-3; 8 bases fit TRBD2. The CDR3 totals 20 residues. Trimming at V came to 0 bases and at J to 6 bases, leaving 20 bases not matched to a gene. CDR1 and CDR2 from the germline V gene are SGHDN and FVKESK. The CDR3 DNA is TGTGCCAGCAGCCAAGATATCAGCCTCCGGATGGCGGGAGGTCCGGATACGCAGTATTTT. As protein: CASSQDISLRMAGGPDTQYF.

The chain employs TRBV14 and TRBJ2-7; D perhaps matches TRBD1 (6 bases). CDR3 length equals 16 residues. Germline CDR1 reads SGHDN; CDR2 reads FVKESK. The ends were cut back, 2 bases at V and 4 bases at J, with 18 bases in the middle. CDR3 sequence: CASSQSDRYGSYEQYF. CDR3 DNA: TGTGCCAGCAGCCAATCCGACAGGTACGGGTCGTACGAGCAGTACTTC. Full variable domain (rest looked up from reference TRBV14 and TRBJ2-7): EAGVTQFPSHSVIEKGQTVTLRCDPISGHDNLYWYRRVMGKEIKFLLHFVKESKQDESGMPNNRFLAERTGGTYSTLKVQPAELEDSGVYFCASSQSDRYGSYEQYFGPGTRLTVT.

The rearrangement uses TRBV18 and TRBJ1-1; no definite D call. The V gene lost 3 bases and the J gene lost 0 bases, with 11 bases spanning the gap. The CDR3 spans 15 residues. Looked up from germline, CDR1 is KGHSH and CDR2 is LQKENI. The CDR3 bases are TGTGCCAGCTCACCCACGGGCGGGATGAACACTGAAGCTTTCTTT. Translation gives CASSPTGGMNTEAFF.

The rearrangement joins TRBV6-1 to TRBJ1-3; weak D call: TRBD1 (6 bases). V was clipped by 4 bases and J by 5 bases, with 12 bases between them. The CDR3 loop spans 14 amino acids. Germline CDR1 MNHNS, CDR2 SASEGT. The CDR3 sequence is CASSGQVERNTIYF. The CDR3 DNA is TGTGCCAGCAGTGGACAGGTGGAGCGAAACACCATATATTTT.

V usage is TRBV28 and J usage is TRBJ2-1; possibly TRBD2 for D (5 bases). CDR1 and CDR2 (germline): MDHEN, SYDVKM. Trimming removed 3 bases at V and 8 bases at J, with 11 bases between. This CDR3 has 13 residues. CDR3 coding DNA: TGTGCCAGCAGTTTGGGAGTAGCGTATGAGCAGTTCTTC. This encodes CASSLGVAYEQFF.

The chain carries TRBV7-2 and TRBJ2-1; TRBD2 aligns across 7 bases. This CDR3 has 16 amino acids. Germline V gene sequence: CDR1 SGHTA, CDR2 FQGNSA. J gave up 5 bases and V 0 bases, and 7 bases lay outside the gene matches. CDR3 loop: CASSLARLAGHNEQFF. CDR3 bases: TGTGCCAGCAGCTTAGCCCGACTAGCAGGCCACAATGAGCAGTTCTTC.

The genes are TRBV20-1 and TRBJ2-1; D not certain. The length of the CDR3 is 11 residues. With 5 bases removed from V and 10 bases from J, the gap between germline ends came to 12 bases. Germline V gene data show CDR1 as DFQATT and CDR2 as SNEGSKA (reference sequence). CDR3 in amino acids: CSADLLLEQFF. In DNA, the CDR3 is TGCAGTGCTGACTTACTGTTAGAGCAGTTCTTC.

This chain links TRBV7-8 with TRBJ1-3; TRBD1 is a possible D gene (5 bases). CDR1 and CDR2 from the germline V gene are SGHVS and FQNEAQ. This CDR3 is built from 15 residues. Trimming took off 1 base at V and 0 bases at J, with 7 bases between the two ends. Here the CDR3 DNA reads TGTGCCAGCAGCTTAGTGGGGGGCTCTGGAAACACCATATATTTT. Amino acid sequence: CASSLVGGSGNTIYF.

This chain uses TRBV29-1 with TRBJ2-7; no clear D. There are 13 residues in the CDR3. Germline values: CDR1 SQVTM, CDR2 ANQGSEA. V was shortened by 3 bases and J by 3 bases, with 12 bases between the two germline ends. The DNA for the CDR3 is TGCAGCGTTGAGGCTTTTGATGACTACGAGCAGTACTTC. It yields the protein CSVEAFDDYEQYF.

The chain recombines TRBV5-1 with TRBJ2-1; 7 bases line up with TRBD2. The CDR3 runs to 16 residues. CDR1 SGHRS and CDR2 YFSETQ come from the germline V gene. V lost 2 bases to trimming and J lost 0 bases; unmatched junction nucleotides: 5. The CDR3 DNA sequence: TGCGCCAGCAGCTTTGGGGGAGGGGTCTCCTACAATGAGCAGTTCTTC. It specifies CASSFGGGVSYNEQFF. The full variable domain, completed using reference TRBV5-1 and TRBJ2-1, is KAGVTQTPRYLIKTRGQQVTLSCSPISGHRSVSWYQQTPGQGLQFLFEYFSETQRNKGNFPGRFSGRQFSNSRSEMNVSTLELGDSALYLCASSFGGGVSYNEQFFGPGTRLTVL.

The chain is built from TRBV10-3 and TRBJ1-4, with no clear D. The germline CDR1 and CDR2 sequences are ENHRY and SYGVKD. V was pared by 2 bases and J by 10 bases, with 32 bases between. CDR3 length equals 20 residues. The CDR3 DNA is TGTGCCATCAGTGAGGGTAAGAGTACTAAAAACCCTACCCAGCTGGGAAAACTGTTTTTT. Protein: CAISEGKSTKNPTQLGKLFF.

The chain combines TRBV10-3 with TRBJ2-3, with 12 bases that match TRBD2. The CDR3 extends over 15 amino acids. V lost 5 bases to trimming and J lost 3 bases; unmatched junction nucleotides: 3. Germline V CDR1 and CDR2: ENHRY, SYGVKD. The CDR3 here is CAISSGLAGTDTQYF. CDR3 nucleotides: TGTGCCATCAGTTCCGGACTAGCGGGAACAGATACGCAGTATTTT.

The chain carries TRBV18 and TRBJ1-3; TRBD1 might be the D (6 bases). Germline V gene data show CDR1 as KGHSH and CDR2 as LQKENI. Trimming pared 3 bases from V and 1 base from J, leaving 13 bases between. The CDR3 sequence is 16 residues long. The CDR3 sequence is CASSPVTGRSGNTIYF. The CDR3 DNA sequence: TGTGCCAGCTCACCCGTGACAGGCCGTTCTGGAAACACCATATATTTT.

V is TRBV4-2 and J is TRBJ2-1; 10 bases match TRBD2. Germline trimming cut 4 bases from V and 5 bases from J; bases unmatched to any gene: 8. Germline CDR1 reads LGHNA; CDR2 reads YNFKEQ. There are 16 residues in the CDR3. Here the CDR3 DNA reads TGTGCCAGCAGCCCTGATCGGAGCGGGAGGGACAATGAGCAGTTCTTC. This sequence encodes CASSPDRSGRDNEQFF.

This clone has just a few counts. V and J are TRBV28 and TRBJ2-5; 11 bases map to TRBD1. This CDR3 region has 17 residues. Unmatched junction bases numbered 12, after V lost 5 bases and J lost 4 bases. Per germline, CDR1 MDHEN and CDR2 SYDVKM. The CDR3 bases are TGTGCCAGCAGTAGGACAGGGGGCCCAATTTTCCGAGAGACCCAGTACTTC. Its translation is CASSRTGGPIFRETQYF.

This chain connects TRBV4-3 to TRBJ2-5; 10 bases are a match to TRBD2. J lost 4 bases, V lost 0 bases, and 8 bases had no gene match. This CDR3 is 17 amino acids long. Germline V lookup: CDR1 LGHNA, CDR2 YSLEER. In DNA, the CDR3 is TGCGCCAGCAGCCAAGATCCGGCTAGCGGGAGTCGAGAGACCCAGTACTTC. Its protein is CASSQDPASGSRETQYF.